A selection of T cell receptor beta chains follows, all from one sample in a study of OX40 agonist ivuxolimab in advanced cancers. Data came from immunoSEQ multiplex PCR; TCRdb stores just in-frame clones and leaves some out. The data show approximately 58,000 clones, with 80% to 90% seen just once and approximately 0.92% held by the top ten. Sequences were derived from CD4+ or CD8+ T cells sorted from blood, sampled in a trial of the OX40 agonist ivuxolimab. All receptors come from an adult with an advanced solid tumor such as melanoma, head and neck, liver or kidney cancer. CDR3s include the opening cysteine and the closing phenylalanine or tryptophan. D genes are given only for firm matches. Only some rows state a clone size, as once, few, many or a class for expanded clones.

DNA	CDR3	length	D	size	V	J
TGTGCCAGAATCCTCCGGGGTGACTACGAGCAGTACTTC	CARILRGDYEQYF	13	NA	NA	TRBV6-4	TRBJ2-7
TGTGCCAGTAGTAGGGGACTAGCTCTGGATACGCAGTATTTT	CASSRGLALDTQYF	14	TRBD2	NA	TRBV19	TRBJ2-3
TGTGCCAGCAGCTTGGCGGGGGGCGGGACCTACGAGCAGTACTTC	CASSLAGGGTYEQYF	15	NA	NA	TRBV5-4	TRBJ2-7
TGCGCCAGCAGTAGCGGGACAGGGGGACGGAGCTACGAGCAGTACTTC	CASSSGTGGRSYEQYF	16	TRBD1	NA	TRBV4-1	TRBJ2-7
TGTGCCAGCAGCATATCGACAGGGTCCCCCGAGGGCCAGTACTTC	CASSISTGSPEGQYF	15	TRBD1	NA	TRBV9	TRBJ2-5
TGTGCCAGCAGTTCCGTCCTAGCGGCCTCCTACAATGAGCAGTTCTTC	CASSSVLAASYNEQFF	16	TRBD2	NA	TRBV6-5	TRBJ2-1
TGTGCCAGCAGTGGGCAGTTCTTC	CASSGQFF	8	NA	NA	TRBV2	TRBJ2-1
TGTGCCAGCAGCTACCGACTAGCGGGCACATATACGCAGTATTTT	CASSYRLAGTYTQYF	15	TRBD2	NA	TRBV7-3	TRBJ2-3
TGTGCCAGCAGCCCTTCAGGACAGGGCTCTTATAGCAATCAGCCCCAGCATTTT	CASSPSGQGSYSNQPQHF	18	TRBD1	NA	TRBV16	TRBJ1-5
TGTGCCTCCGAGACAGCGCTGAACACTGAAGCTTTCTTT	CASETALNTEAFF	13	NA	NA	TRBV25-1	TRBJ1-1
TGTGCCAGCAGCCTAGATGGGTCCTACAATGAGCAGTTCTTC	CASSLDGSYNEQFF	14	NA	NA	TRBV7-2	TRBJ2-1
TGTGCCAGCAGCCCAGCTGGGCGCACGCAGTATTTT	CASSPAGRTQYF	12	NA	NA	TRBV7-9	TRBJ2-3
TGTGCCAGCAGACTGAACGGGGGGATCAACAATGAGCAGTTCTTC	CASRLNGGINNEQFF	15	TRBD2	NA	TRBV6-4	TRBJ2-1
TGTGCCAGCAGACCAGCGGGGAGCTACGAGCAGTACTTC	CASRPAGSYEQYF	13	TRBD2	few	TRBV25-1	TRBJ2-7
TGTGCCAGCAACGATGTTCGGGGTCAGGAGCAGTTCTTC	CASNDVRGQEQFF	13	NA	NA	TRBV28	TRBJ2-1
TGCAGTGCTAGCCGGACAGCAGCGCAGTATTTT	CSASRTAAQYF	11	NA	NA	TRBV20-1	TRBJ2-3
TGCGCCAGCAGCCCGGGGACACGTGCTGACGAGCAGTACTTC	CASSPGTRADEQYF	14	NA	NA	TRBV5-1	TRBJ2-7
TGTGCCAGCGGCTCAGCTATGATCACCTACGAGCAGTACTTC	CASGSAMITYEQYF	14	NA	NA	TRBV7-8	TRBJ2-7
TGTGCCAGTAGTATAGCCACTCTTAGGGACTACGAGCAGTACTTC	CASSIATLRDYEQYF	15	NA	few	TRBV19	TRBJ2-7
TGTGCCAGCAAGTTACCCTTACCCGGACTAGCGGGGAGCTCCTACGAGCAGTACTTC	CASKLPLPGLAGSSYEQYF	19	TRBD2	once	TRBV28	TRBJ2-7
TGTGCCACCGCCCGCGGGGAGACCCAGTACTTC	CATARGETQYF	11	NA	once	TRBV15	TRBJ2-5
TGTGCCATCAGTGACGCGGACAGGGGGCAAGGAGATACGCAGTATTTT	CAISDADRGQGDTQYF	16	TRBD1	NA	TRBV10-3	TRBJ2-3
TGTGCCAGCAGCTTAGTCTCGGGACAGGGGGCTTACGAGCAGTACTTC	CASSLVSGQGAYEQYF	16	TRBD1	NA	TRBV7-2	TRBJ2-7
TGCAGCGCCGTGGGTGGTGTGGATCAGCCCCAGCATTTT	CSAVGGVDQPQHF	13	NA	NA	TRBV29-1	TRBJ1-5
TGTGCCAGCAGCTTGGACACAGGGGGTGGCTACACCTTC	CASSLDTGGGYTF	13	TRBD1	medium-sized	TRBV13	TRBJ1-2
TGTGCCAGCAGTTACTCCGGGGGCCTCTACAATGAGCAGTTCTTC	CASSYSGGLYNEQFF	15	NA	NA	TRBV6-5	TRBJ2-1
TGCAGCGTTGAGGGTTCCACTGAAGCTTTCTTT	CSVEGSTEAFF	11	NA	NA	TRBV29-1	TRBJ1-1
TGTGCCAGCTCACGGGACAGCAACCTGAAGAACACTGAAGCTTTCTTT	CASSRDSNLKNTEAFF	16	TRBD1	NA	TRBV18	TRBJ1-1
TGTGCCAGCAAAACGACAGGGGGATTCTACGAGCAGTACTTC	CASKTTGGFYEQYF	14	TRBD1	NA	TRBV2	TRBJ2-7
TGTGCCAGTAGTATTCGTTTGCAGGGGAGAGGCTACGAGCAGTACTTC	CASSIRLQGRGYEQYF	16	NA	NA	TRBV19	TRBJ2-7
TGCGCCAGCAGCCTAGGGATTCAAGAGACCCAGTACTTC	CASSLGIQETQYF	13	NA	NA	TRBV4-1	TRBJ2-5
TGTGCCACCAGCAGATCGACTAGAGTAGGGAATGAGCAGTTCTTC	CATSRSTRVGNEQFF	15	NA	few	TRBV15	TRBJ2-1
TGTGCCAGTAGTATCGGACAGGGTGGTGAGTACGAGCAGTACTTC	CASSIGQGGEYEQYF	15	TRBD1	NA	TRBV19	TRBJ2-7
TGTGCCAGCAGTTATCAGGGGGCGCGGAACACCGGGGAGCTGTTTTTT	CASSYQGARNTGELFF	16	TRBD1	NA	TRBV28	TRBJ2-2
TGTGCCAGCAGGGGGATGGGGCAGGGTTTCTACGAGCAGTACTTC	CASRGMGQGFYEQYF	15	NA	NA	TRBV6-1	TRBJ2-7
TGTGCCAGCAGCAAAGGGATGAACACTGAAGCTTTCTTT	CASSKGMNTEAFF	13	NA	NA	TRBV7-2	TRBJ1-1
TGTGCCAGCAACCACCTTTCGACAGGAAGGGGTCACGAGCAGTACTTC	CASNHLSTGRGHEQYF	16	NA	NA	TRBV6-6	TRBJ2-7
TGTGCCAGCAGCTCCCCCAGGGTGTCCTACAATGAGCAGTTCTTC	CASSSPRVSYNEQFF	15	NA	NA	TRBV7-9	TRBJ2-1
TGTGCCAGCAGCGTAGGAGGGACTAGCGGGGGCCGCCAGTGGCTGTTTTTT	CASSVGGTSGGRQWLFF	17	TRBD2	NA	TRBV9	TRBJ2-2
TGTGCCAGTAGTACCATAGCGGGGGTGGATACGCAGTATTTT	CASSTIAGVDTQYF	14	TRBD2	NA	TRBV19	TRBJ2-3
TGTGCCACCAGCAGAGCACCGAAAAATGAAAAACTGTTTTTT	CATSRAPKNEKLFF	14	NA	NA	TRBV15	TRBJ1-4
TGCGCCAGCAGCGACAGGGGCCCAGGGACCGGGGAGCTGTTTTTT	CASSDRGPGTGELFF	15	TRBD1	few	TRBV5-1	TRBJ2-2
TGTGCCAGCAGTTTCCGACGGAACACTGAAGCTTTCTTT	CASSFRRNTEAFF	13	NA	NA	TRBV27	TRBJ1-1
TGCGCCAGCAGGGAGGGTCGAACCGGCGAGCAGTACTTC	CASREGRTGEQYF	13	NA	NA	TRBV4-1	TRBJ2-7